These 26 T cell receptor beta chains were all obtained from the same sample, sequenced in a study of cytomegalovirus exposure and HLA in healthy donors. Some clones are missing from TCRdb's copy, which holds only in-frame ones; the method was immunoSEQ multiplex PCR. Here the sample spans about 95,000 clones, about 85% being singletons. Sequencing was performed on PBMCs. The receptors originated from a man between 18 and 35 years old in good health and CMV-seropositive.

The chain has TRBV6-6 and TRBJ1-1; perhaps TRBD1 as D (5 bases). Germline V gene sequence: CDR1 MNHNY, CDR2 SVGAGI (reference sequence). The CDR3 is 12 amino acids. Deletions cut 2 bases from V and 7 bases from J, with 8 bases between. DNA of the CDR3: TGTGCCAGCAGTTACGGGGGGAATGAAGCTTTCTTT. This sequence encodes CASSYGGNEAFF.

Of note for this clone: One end of the junction does not line up with germline, which may come from a read error. The rearrangement uses TRBV11-2 and TRBJ2-7; D is perhaps TRBD2 (6 bases). CDR1 is SGHAT, CDR2 FQNNGV, per germline. The CDR3 runs to 16 residues. In DNA form, the CDR3 reads TGTGCCAGCAGCCCCGGCCGTGGGTGGACTACGGAACTAGCTGGCTTC. Translating it yields CASSPGRGWTTELAGF.

The V gene is TRBV5-1, the J gene TRBJ2-5; 11 bases are shared with TRBD2. Germline-derived CDR1 and CDR2 are SGHRS and YFSETQ. The V and J ends lost 1 base and 4 bases, in that order; junction bases with no gene match: 9. The CDR3 runs to 17 residues. CDR3 residues: CASSLTSGSSMGETQYF. CDR3 nucleotide sequence: TGCGCCAGCAGCTTGACTAGCGGGAGTAGTATGGGAGAGACCCAGTACTTC.

This clone occurred once. The CDR3 reads CASSYSGGRGNEQFF. CDR3 DNA: TGTGCCAGCAGTTACTCGGGCGGGAGAGGCAATGAGCAGTTCTTC. J is TRBJ2-1 and V is TRBV6-5; TRBD2 agrees at 7 bases. The V segment lost 0 bases and the J segment 6 bases; nucleotides outside the gene matches: 5. From germline, CDR1 is MNHEY and CDR2 SVGAGI. The CDR3 spans 15 residues.

To note about this clone: In this CDR3 the conserved last residue, phenylalanine or tryptophan, is missing, so a read error is likely. The DNA is left out, because the CDR3 cannot be placed on it with certainty; the CDR3 is given as TCRdb lists it. J is TRBJ1-1 and V is TRBV20-1. The CDR3 numbers 11 amino acids, ends counted. Germline V gene sequence: CDR1 DFQATT, CDR2 SNEGSKA (reference sequence). The chain's CDR3 is CSARGLFRESI.

The chain couples TRBV29-1 to TRBJ1-2; weak D call: TRBD1 (5 bases). In germline, CDR1 is SQVTM, CDR2 ANQGSEA. Trimming took 5 bases from V and 0 from J, leaving 16 bases between them. CDR3 length equals 15 residues. The CDR3 sequence is CSVRGSWGANYGYTF. The CDR3 DNA reads as TGCAGCGTTCGGGGGTCGTGGGGGGCTAACTATGGCTACACCTTC.

The chain recombines TRBV6-1 with TRBJ2-7; TRBD1 matches 9 bases. The CDR3 runs to 13 residues. Germline CDR1 MNHNS, CDR2 SASEGT. V was clipped by 9 bases and J by 2 bases; unmatched bases: 5. CDR3 protein: CASTGTGTYEQYF. DNA of the CDR3: TGTGCCAGTACCGGGACAGGGACCTACGAGCAGTACTTC.

The chain joins TRBV18 to TRBJ2-2, with 7 nucleotides matching TRBD1. The V gene's germline CDR1 is KGHSH and CDR2 LQKENI. The length of the CDR3 is 17 residues. V lost 6 bases and J lost 2; bases outside the gene matches: 12. CDR3 loop: CASSLYMGQLNTGELFF. CDR3 DNA sequence: TGTGCCAGCTCGCTCTATATGGGACAGCTAAACACCGGGGAGCTGTTTTTT.

V is TRBV18 and J is TRBJ2-7; 8 nucleotides align to TRBD1. CDR1 is KGHSH and CDR2 is LQKENI in the germline V gene. CDR3 size: 13 residues. V shed 3 bases and J 3 bases; nucleotides not matched to a gene: 1. This CDR3 reads CASSPTGDYEQYV. The DNA for the CDR3 is TGTGCCAGCTCACCGACAGGGGACTACGAGCAGTACGTC.

This clone occurred a few times. The genes are TRBV7-8 and TRBJ2-7; 10 nucleotides agree with TRBD2. This CDR3 spans 17 amino acids. From germline, CDR1 is SGHVS and CDR2 FQNEAQ. Losses at the gene ends were 5 bases for V and 7 bases for J; bases not matched to a gene: 17. Written as DNA, the CDR3 is TGTGCCAGCAGCCCTCTGAGGCCGGGACTAGCGCAGGGGGAGCAGTACTTC. Translation: CASSPLRPGLAQGEQYF.

The chain uses TRBV5-6 and TRBJ1-5; possibly TRBD1 for D (5 bases). Germline CDR1 is SGHDT and CDR2 is YYEEEE. The CDR3 loop spans 13 amino acids. V lost 4 bases, J lost 5 bases, and 10 bases lay in between. The CDR3 nucleotides are TGTGCCAGCAGCGGGGGGGGACATCAGCCCCAGCATTTT. It specifies CASSGGGHQPQHF.

The V and J genes are TRBV10-2 and TRBJ1-2; TRBD1 is a possible D gene (5 bases). The ends were cut back, 6 bases at V and 4 bases at J, with 15 bases in the middle. CDR3 length: 14 amino acids. Germline lookup yields CDR1 WSHSY and CDR2 SAAADI. In DNA form, the CDR3 reads TGCGCCAGCAGGGGGGGGGTGTTGGGCTATGGCTACACCTTC. Translation: CASRGGVLGYGYTF.

As regards this clone: The sample holds other DNA sequences that translate to the same CDR3. The chain employs TRBV5-1 and TRBJ2-7, with 10 bases that match TRBD1. This CDR3 spans 14 amino acids. V shed 0 bases and J 4 bases; nucleotides not matched to a gene: 1. Germline values: CDR1 SGHRS, CDR2 YFSETQ. CDR3 bases: TGCGCCAGCAGCTTGGGACAGGGGGCATACGAGCAGTACTTC. Protein product: CASSLGQGAYEQYF.

The chain joins TRBV14 to TRBJ2-5, with D maybe TRBD2 (7 bases). The CDR3 length is 17 residues. V was trimmed by 0 bases and J by 2 bases, leaving 16 bases between them. The germline V gene has CDR1 SGHDN and CDR2 FVKESK. As DNA, the CDR3 is TGTGCCAGCAGCCAAGATCCCCCGGGGGGCGGTCAAGAGACCCAGTACTTC. Its protein product is CASSQDPPGGGQETQYF.

This clone was seen more than once but under ten times. The J gene is TRBJ2-1, the V gene TRBV11-2; a possible D gene is TRBD2 (6 bases). This CDR3 contains 12 residues. V was cut by 5 bases and J by 10 bases, with 12 bases left in between. Germline CDR1 SGHAT, CDR2 FQNNGV. The CDR3 region has the DNA TGTGCCAGCAGCGTGACTAGGGGCGAGCAGTTCTTC. Protein sequence: CASSVTRGEQFF. Combining the CDR3 with reference TRBV11-2 and TRBJ2-1 gives the whole variable domain EAGVAQSPRYKIIEKRQSVAFWCNPISGHATLYWYQQILGQGPKLLIQFQNNGVVDDSQLPKDRFSAERLKGVDSTLKIQPAKLEDSAVYLCASSVTRGEQFFGPGTRLTVL.

This chain uses TRBV30 with TRBJ2-7; the match to TRBD2 covers 8 bases. This CDR3 comprises 15 residues. Germline V gene lookup returns CDR1 GTSNPN and CDR2 SVGIG (reference sequence). V lost 4 bases and J lost 0; bases outside the gene matches: 8. The CDR3 bases are TGTGCCTGGAATCTAGCGGGCCGGACCTCCTACGAGCAGTACTTC. It codes for CAWNLAGRTSYEQYF.

The chain recombines TRBV4-1 with TRBJ2-3; 7 positions match TRBD2. V trimming: 0 bases; J trimming: 5 bases; junction bases outside the gene matches: 5. Germline assignment: CDR1 MGHRA and CDR2 YSYEKL. The CDR3 consists of 15 residues. CDR3 protein: CASSQDRVAGDTQYF. In DNA form, the CDR3 reads TGCGCCAGCAGCCAAGATCGGGTAGCGGGAGATACGCAGTATTTT.

The chain uses TRBV11-3 and TRBJ2-1; no firm D call. Germline CDR1 is SGHNT and CDR2 is YENEEA. The CDR3 loop spans 15 amino acids. Trimming cost V 0 bases and J 0 bases, with 6 bases left between them. The CDR3 loop reads CASSLDPGSYNEQFF. The CDR3 DNA is TGTGCCAGCAGCTTAGATCCGGGCTCCTACAATGAGCAGTTCTTC.

The CDR3 region has the DNA TGTGCCAGTAGTATCCTTCAGGGCTCCCAGCATTTT. Translating it yields CASSILQGSQHF. The gene calls are TRBV19 and TRBJ1-5; tentative D call: TRBD1 (5 bases). Germline CDR1 reads LNHDA; CDR2 reads SQIVND (reference sequence). CDR3 length: 12 residues. Trimming removed 3 bases from V and 11 bases from J, with 11 bases in between.

V usage is TRBV28 and J usage is TRBJ2-7, with D hard to call. The V end was cut by 6 bases, the J end by 1 base, with 16 bases between. CDR1 is MDHEN, CDR2 SYDVKM, per germline. The CDR3 extends over 15 amino acids. As DNA, the CDR3 is TGTGCCAGCAGCCGTTCGGCCCCTAGATCCTACGAGCAGTACGTC. Its translation is CASSRSAPRSYEQYV.

The chain uses TRBV5-4 and TRBJ2-5; D is ambiguous. V was trimmed by 1 base and J by 1 base, leaving 8 bases between them. The germline V gene encodes CDR1 SGHNT and CDR2 YYREEE (reference sequence). The CDR3 consists of 14 residues. The CDR3 DNA reads as TGTGCCAGCAGCTTGTCGCAGGTCCAAGAGACCCAGTACTTC. This translates into CASSLSQVQETQYF.

The chain employs TRBV5-1 and TRBJ2-1; a weak D match, TRBD2 (5 bases). Germline V gene data show CDR1 as SGHRS and CDR2 as YFSETQ. The CDR3 contains 15 residues. Between the trimmed V and J ends, which lost 3 bases and 7 bases, there was a span of 17 bases. This chain's CDR3 is CASSSLGGSLNEQFF. The CDR3, as DNA: TGCGCCAGCAGCTCCCTAGGTGGGAGTCTTAATGAGCAGTTCTTC.

V and J are TRBV6-5 and TRBJ1-2; D is possibly TRBD1 (5 bases). Germline lookup yields CDR1 MNHEY and CDR2 SVGAGI. This CDR3 contains 15 residues. The V gene lost 0 bases and the J gene lost 4 bases, with 12 bases spanning the gap. CDR3 sequence reads: CASSYSSTAIYGYTF. The DNA for the CDR3 is TGTGCCAGCAGTTACTCTTCGACAGCAATCTATGGCTACACCTTC.

The gene calls are TRBV6-6 and TRBJ1-1, with TRBD1 matching 7 bases. Germline values: CDR1 MNHNY, CDR2 SVGAGI (reference sequence). CDR3 size: 16 residues. The V segment lost 6 bases and the J segment 4 bases; nucleotides outside the gene matches: 14. The CDR3 loop reads CASSPVRDRVGTEAFF. The CDR3 coding sequence is TGTGCCAGCAGCCCCGTTAGAGACAGGGTGGGCACTGAAGCTTTCTTT.

The rearrangement uses TRBV7-3 and TRBJ2-3; 7 bases are a match to TRBD2. The CDR3 consists of 17 residues. V was pared by 1 base and J by 2 bases, with 9 bases of the junction left unmatched. Germline CDR1 and CDR2: SGHTA and FQGTGA. The CDR3 DNA reads TGTGCCAGCAGCTTAAATGTTGGCGGGAGTGCCACAGATACGCAGTATTTT. Its protein is CASSLNVGGSATDTQYF.

The chain uses TRBV11-2 and TRBJ1-4; no reliable D call. Germline V gives CDR1 SGHAT, CDR2 FQNNGV. The V gene lost 0 bases and the J gene lost 0 bases, with 8 bases spanning the gap. The CDR3 length is 16 residues. CDR3 DNA: TGTGCCAGCAGCTTAGACTTCGAGGCAACTAATGAAAAACTGTTTTTT. This codes for CASSLDFEATNEKLFF.